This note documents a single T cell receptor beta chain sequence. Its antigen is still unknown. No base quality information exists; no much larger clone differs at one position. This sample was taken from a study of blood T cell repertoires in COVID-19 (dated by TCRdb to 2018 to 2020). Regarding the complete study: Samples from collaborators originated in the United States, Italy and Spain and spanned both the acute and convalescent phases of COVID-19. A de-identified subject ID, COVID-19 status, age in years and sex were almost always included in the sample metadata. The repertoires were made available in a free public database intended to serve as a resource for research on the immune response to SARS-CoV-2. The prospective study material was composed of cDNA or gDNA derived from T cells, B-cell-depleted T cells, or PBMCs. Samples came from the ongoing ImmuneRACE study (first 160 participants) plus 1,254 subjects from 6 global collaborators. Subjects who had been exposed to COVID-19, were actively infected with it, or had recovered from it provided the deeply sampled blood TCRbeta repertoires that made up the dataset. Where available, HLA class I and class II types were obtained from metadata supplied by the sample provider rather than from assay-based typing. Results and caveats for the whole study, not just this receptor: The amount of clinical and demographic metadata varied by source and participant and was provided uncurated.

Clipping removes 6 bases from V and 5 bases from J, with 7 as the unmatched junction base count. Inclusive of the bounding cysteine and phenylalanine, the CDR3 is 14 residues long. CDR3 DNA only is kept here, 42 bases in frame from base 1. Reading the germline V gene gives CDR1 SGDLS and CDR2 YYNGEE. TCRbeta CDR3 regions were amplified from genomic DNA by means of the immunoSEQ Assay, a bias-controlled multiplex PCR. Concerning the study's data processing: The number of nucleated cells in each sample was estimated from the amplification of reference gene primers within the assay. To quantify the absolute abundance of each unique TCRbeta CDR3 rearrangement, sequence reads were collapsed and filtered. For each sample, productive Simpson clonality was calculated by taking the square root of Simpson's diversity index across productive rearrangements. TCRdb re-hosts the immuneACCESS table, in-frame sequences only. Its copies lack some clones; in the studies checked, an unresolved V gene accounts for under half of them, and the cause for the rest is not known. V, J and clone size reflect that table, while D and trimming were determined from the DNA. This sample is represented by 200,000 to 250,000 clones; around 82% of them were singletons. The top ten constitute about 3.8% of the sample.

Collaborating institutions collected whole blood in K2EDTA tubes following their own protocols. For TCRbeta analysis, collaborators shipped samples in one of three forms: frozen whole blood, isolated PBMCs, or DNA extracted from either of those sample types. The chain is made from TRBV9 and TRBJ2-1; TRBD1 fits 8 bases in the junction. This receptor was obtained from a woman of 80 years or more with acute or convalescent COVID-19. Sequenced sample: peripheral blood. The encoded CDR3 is CASTLGQGNNEQFF. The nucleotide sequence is TGTGCCAGCACCCTAGGACAGGGAAACAATGAGCAGTTCTTC.